What follows describes a single T cell receptor (beta chain). The junction had 7 bases not matched to a gene; V was cut back by 3 bases and J by 6 bases. The CDR3 runs to 15 residues. The germline gives CDR1 MDHEN, CDR2 SYDVKM. The data stem from a study of blood T cell repertoires in COVID-19. Looking at the study overall: Researchers got acute and convalescent COVID-19 samples from the United States, Italy and Spain.

Assay: immunoSEQ multiplex PCR; the TCRdb copy retains only in-frame clones and omits some. The table has around 260,000 clones, about 80% seen once. The rearrangement joins TRBV28 to TRBJ2-7; 11 bases are shared with TRBD2. The sequencing sample was made of peripheral blood. This sequence originates from a person between 65 and 80 years old with COVID-19, enrolled during active disease. The CDR3 bases are TGTGCCAGCAGTTTGTTAACTAGCGGGAGTGGCGAGCAGTACTTC. Residues: CASSLLTSGSGEQYF. The entire variable domain, with the rest obtained from reference TRBV28 and TRBJ2-7, is as follows: DVKVTQSSRYLVKRTGEKVFLECVQDMDHENMFWYRQDPGLGLRLIYFSYDVKMKEKGDIPEGYSVSREKKERFSLILESASTNQTSMYLCASSLLTSGSGEQYFGPGTRLTVT.